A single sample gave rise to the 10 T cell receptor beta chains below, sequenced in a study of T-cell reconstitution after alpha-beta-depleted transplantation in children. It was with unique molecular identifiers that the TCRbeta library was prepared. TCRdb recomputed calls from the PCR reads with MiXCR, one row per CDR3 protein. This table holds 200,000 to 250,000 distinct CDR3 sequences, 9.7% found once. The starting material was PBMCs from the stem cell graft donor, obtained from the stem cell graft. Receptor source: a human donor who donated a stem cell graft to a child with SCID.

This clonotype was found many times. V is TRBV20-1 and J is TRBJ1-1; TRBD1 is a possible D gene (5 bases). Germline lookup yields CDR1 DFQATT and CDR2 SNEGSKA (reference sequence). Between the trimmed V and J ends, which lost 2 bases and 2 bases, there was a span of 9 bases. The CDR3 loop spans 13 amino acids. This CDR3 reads CSARKTVNTEAFF. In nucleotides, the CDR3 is TGCAGTGCTAGAAAGACAGTCAACACTGAAGCTTTCTTT.

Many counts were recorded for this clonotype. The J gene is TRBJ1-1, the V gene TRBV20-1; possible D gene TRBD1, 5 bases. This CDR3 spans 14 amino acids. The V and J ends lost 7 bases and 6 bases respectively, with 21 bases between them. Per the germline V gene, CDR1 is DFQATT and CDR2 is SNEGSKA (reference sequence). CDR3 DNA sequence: TGCAGTGGGGTGGGGCCTACGGCAATTCCTGAAGCTTTCTTT. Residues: CSGVGPTAIPEAFF.

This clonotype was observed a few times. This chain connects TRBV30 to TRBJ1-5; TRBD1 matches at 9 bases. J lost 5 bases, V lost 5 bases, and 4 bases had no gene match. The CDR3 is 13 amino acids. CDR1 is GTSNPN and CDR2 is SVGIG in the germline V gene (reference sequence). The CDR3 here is CAWSRQGDQPQHF. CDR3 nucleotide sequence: TGTGCCTGGTCGCGACAGGGGGATCAGCCCCAGCATTTT.

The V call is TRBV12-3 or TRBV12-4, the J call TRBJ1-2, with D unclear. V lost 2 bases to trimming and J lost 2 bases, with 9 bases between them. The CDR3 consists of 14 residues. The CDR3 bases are TGTGCCAGCAGTTTATCCGGTCAGAACTATGGCTACACCTTC. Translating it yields CASSLSGQNYGYTF.

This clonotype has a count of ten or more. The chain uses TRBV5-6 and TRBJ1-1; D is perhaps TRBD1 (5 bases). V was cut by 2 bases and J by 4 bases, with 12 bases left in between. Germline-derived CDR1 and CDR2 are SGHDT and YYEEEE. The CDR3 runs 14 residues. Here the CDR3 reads CASSFGPRATEAFF. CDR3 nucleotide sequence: TGTGCCAGCAGCTTTGGCCCCAGGGCCACTGAAGCTTTCTTT.

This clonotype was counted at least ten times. The CDR3 bases are TGCGCCAGCAGCGCGAAGGCGTTGAGCTCTGGAAACACCATATATTTT. It is translated as CASSAKALSSGNTIYF. This chain connects TRBV5-1 to TRBJ1-3; D call uncertain. V was clipped by 4 bases and J by 0 bases, with 14 bases between them. The CDR3 runs to 16 residues. Germline assignment: CDR1 SGHRS and CDR2 YFSETQ.

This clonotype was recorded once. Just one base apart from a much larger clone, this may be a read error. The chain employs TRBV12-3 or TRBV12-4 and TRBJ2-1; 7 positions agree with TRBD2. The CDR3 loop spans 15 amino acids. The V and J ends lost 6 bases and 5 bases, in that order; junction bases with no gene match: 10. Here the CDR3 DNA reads TGTGCCAGCAGACAAGCCTGGACTAGTGACAATGAGCAGTTCTTC. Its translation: CASRQAWTSDNEQFF.

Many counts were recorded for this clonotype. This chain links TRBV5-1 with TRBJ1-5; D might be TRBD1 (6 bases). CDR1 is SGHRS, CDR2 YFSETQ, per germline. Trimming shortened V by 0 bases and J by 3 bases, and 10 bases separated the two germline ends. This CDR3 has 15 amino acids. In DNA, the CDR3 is TGCGCCAGCAGCTTGGGGGGGGACATCAATCAGCCCCAGCATTTT. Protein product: CASSLGGDINQPQHF.

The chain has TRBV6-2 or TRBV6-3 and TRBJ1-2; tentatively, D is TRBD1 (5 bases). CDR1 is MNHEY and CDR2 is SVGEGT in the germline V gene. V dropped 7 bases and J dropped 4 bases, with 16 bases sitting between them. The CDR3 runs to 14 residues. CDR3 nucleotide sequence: TGTGCCAGCACCAAACGACAGAGAACCTATGGCTACACCTTC. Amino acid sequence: CASTKRQRTYGYTF.

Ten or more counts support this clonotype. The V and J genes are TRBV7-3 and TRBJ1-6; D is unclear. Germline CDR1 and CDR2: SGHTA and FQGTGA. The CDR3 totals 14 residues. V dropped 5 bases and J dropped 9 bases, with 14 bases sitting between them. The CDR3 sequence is CASSKDPIGSPLHF. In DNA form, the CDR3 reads TGTGCCAGCAGCAAGGATCCGATTGGTTCACCCCTCCACTTT.